A selection of T cell receptor beta chains follows, all from one sample in a study of blood T cell repertoires in COVID-19. Clones were read by immunoSEQ multiplex PCR, and TCRdb kept only the in-frame ones, dropping some. Of some 5,900 clones in the sample, around 90% were seen once. What was sequenced was peripheral blood. The receptors here all came from a man in his sixties with acute or convalescent COVID-19. Each CDR3 is given with its conserved first and last residue. The D gene is left open where the match is weak. Rows give clone size only sometimes, using once, few, many, or a class for an expanded clone.

d_gene,len,v_gene,abundance,j_gene,CDR3nt,CDR3aa
.,16,TRBV4-1,.,TRBJ2-1,TGCGCCAGCAGCCAAGAAAATGCGGCCTCCTACAATGAGCAGTTCTTC,CASSQENAASYNEQFF
TRBD1,17,TRBV18,.,TRBJ2-3,TGTGCCAGCTCACCCTGGGAGACAGGGGGTGCGACAGATACGCAGTATTTT,CASSPWETGGATDTQYF
.,18,TRBV4-3,.,TRBJ1-6,TGCGCCAGCAGCCAAGCCGGGACTCCGAGCTCCTATAATTCACCCCTCCACTTT,CASSQAGTPSSYNSPLHF
TRBD1,16,TRBV7-2,.,TRBJ1-5,TGTGCCAGCAGCCAAGGCCACAGGGGCCTTAATCAGCCCCAGCATTTT,CASSQGHRGLNQPQHF
.,13,TRBV29-1,.,TRBJ2-3,TGCAGCTCCGGGGGTGCTCTACAGCATACGCAGTATTTT,CSSGGALQHTQYF
TRBD1,13,TRBV18,.,TRBJ1-2,TGTGCCAGCTCAACGGACAGGAGCTATGGCTACACCTTC,CASSTDRSYGYTF
TRBD2,16,TRBV7-2,.,TRBJ2-7,TGTGCCAGCAGCCAGAACGCGGGACTAGGCTCCTACGAGCAGTACTTC,CASSQNAGLGSYEQYF
TRBD2,14,TRBV11-3,.,TRBJ2-1,TGTGCCAGCAGCGCACGGGACTATCGCAATGAGCAGTTCTTC,CASSARDYRNEQFF
TRBD1,16,TRBV7-9,.,TRBJ2-1,TGTGCCAGCAGCGATCGAAGGACAGGGGGGTACAATGAGCAGTTCTTC,CASSDRRTGGYNEQFF
.,16,TRBV5-1,.,TRBJ2-2,TGCGCCAGCAGCTTGAACCCGGGACAGAACACCGGGGAGCTGTTTTTT,CASSLNPGQNTGELFF
TRBD2,17,TRBV5-1,.,TRBJ2-1,TGCGCCAGCAGCTCAGGGGATCTAGCGGGCCCCTACAATGAGCAGTTCTTC,CASSSGDLAGPYNEQFF
.,14,TRBV7-3,.,TRBJ1-1,TGTGCCAGCAGCCCGGTGGGGGGGTCCACTGAAGCTTTCTTT,CASSPVGGSTEAFF
.,15,TRBV25-1,.,TRBJ1-4,TGTGCCAGCAGAGCGGTAGGGTCAACTAATGAAAAACTGTTTTTT,CASRAVGSTNEKLFF
.,14,TRBV10-3,few,TRBJ1-1,TGTGCCATCAGTGAGCCGGACAGAAACACTGAAGCTTTCTTT,CAISEPDRNTEAFF
.,12,TRBV5-6,.,TRBJ1-1,TGTGCCAGCAGCTTGGGGGGGCGTGAAGCTTTCTTT,CASSLGGREAFF
.,15,TRBV9,.,TRBJ1-4,TGTGCCAGCAGCGTAGGCGTAGGGGAGGATGAAAAACTGTTTTTT,CASSVGVGEDEKLFF
TRBD1,14,TRBV30,.,TRBJ1-1,TGTGCCTGGAAAGTAGCAGGGGGTTGGACTGAAGCTTTCTTT,CAWKVAGGWTEAFF
.,15,TRBV11-2,.,TRBJ2-2,TGTGCCAGCAGCCGCCGGAGGGCCGAAGACGGGGAGCTGTTTTTT,CASSRRRAEDGELFF
TRBD1,15,TRBV24-1,.,TRBJ1-5,TGTGCCACCAGTGACGGACAGGCAAGCAATCAGCCCCAGCATTTT,CATSDGQASNQPQHF
TRBD2,16,TRBV4-3,.,TRBJ2-5,TGCGCCAGCAGCCAAGGTGTAGCTAGCGGTCGAGAGACCCAGTACTTC,CASSQGVASGRETQYF
TRBD2,18,TRBV27,.,TRBJ2-2,TGTGCCAGCAGTTTAATTCTAGCGGGGGGCTTGAACACCGGGGAGCTGTTTTTT,CASSLILAGGLNTGELFF
.,14,TRBV6-1,.,TRBJ2-7,TGTGCCAGCAGTGAAGGTTGGAGTAGCGACGAGCAGTACTTC,CASSEGWSSDEQYF
.,11,TRBV6-6,.,TRBJ2-7,TGTGCCAGCAGTACCAGCGGCGAGCAGTACTTC,CASSTSGEQYF
TRBD1,15,TRBV18,.,TRBJ2-3,TGTGCCAGCTCACCCGGGACAGGGAGCACAGATACGCAGTATTTT,CASSPGTGSTDTQYF
.,18,TRBV18,.,TRBJ1-6,TGTGCCAGCTCCCACCTGACTGGCCAAGGTGGCTCCAATTCACCCCTCCACTTT,CASSHLTGQGGSNSPLHF
TRBD2,18,TRBV27,.,TRBJ2-1,TGTGCCAGCAGTTTGGCTAGCGGGGGGCCTAGCTCCTACAATGAGCAGTTCTTC,CASSLASGGPSSYNEQFF
.,14,TRBV19,.,TRBJ2-1,TGTGCCAGTAGTGGCCGAGGGCCGGGATGGGGGCAGTTCTTC,CASSGRGPGWGQFF
.,15,TRBV5-1,.,TRBJ2-5,TGCGCCAGCAGCTTATCGACAGGCCAAGGAGAGACCCAGTACTTC,CASSLSTGQGETQYF